This T cell receptor (beta chain) comes out of a study of human versus mouse CDR3 diversity and MHC coevolution. Study information: Between roughly 0.6 x 10^7 and 1.7 x 10^7 valid reads came from each sample. Study results and limitations: Humans had the largest estimated TCR beta repertoire, some 1.5 million clonotypes. Among all groups, most of the three human donors showed least clonal inequality.

Germline values: CDR1 MNHNY, CDR2 SVGAGI (reference sequence). J was trimmed by 0 bases and V by 5 bases; bases with no gene match: 3. This CDR3 has 15 residues. The method was immunoSEQ multiplex PCR; TCRdb's version includes in-frame clones alone and lacks a portion of them. Of 50,000 to 65,000 clones in the sample, approximately 94% were seen once. Turning to this clone: Its target is not known.

The sequencing sample was made of naive CD4+ T cells from blood. Subset denoted: CD45RO-negative CD62L-positive naive CD4 T cells. This TCR was sampled from a person in their sixties or seventies in good health. The chain has TRBV6-6 and TRBJ2-2; 7 bases fit TRBD2. This chain's CDR3 is CASSPSGTNTGELFF. The DNA of the CDR3 is TGTGCCAGCAGTCCTAGCGGAACGAACACCGGGGAGCTGTTTTTT.